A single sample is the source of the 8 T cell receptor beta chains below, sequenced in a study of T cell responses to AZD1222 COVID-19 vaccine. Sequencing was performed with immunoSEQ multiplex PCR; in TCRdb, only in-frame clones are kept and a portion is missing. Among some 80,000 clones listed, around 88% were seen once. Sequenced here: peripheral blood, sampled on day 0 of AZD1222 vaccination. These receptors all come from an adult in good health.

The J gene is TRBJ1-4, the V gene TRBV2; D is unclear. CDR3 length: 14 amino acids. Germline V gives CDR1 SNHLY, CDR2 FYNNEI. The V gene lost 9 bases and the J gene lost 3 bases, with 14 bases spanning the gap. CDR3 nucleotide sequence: TGTGCCAGAAGAGGACGCAATCCTAATGAAAAACTGTTTTTT. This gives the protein CARRGRNPNEKLFF.

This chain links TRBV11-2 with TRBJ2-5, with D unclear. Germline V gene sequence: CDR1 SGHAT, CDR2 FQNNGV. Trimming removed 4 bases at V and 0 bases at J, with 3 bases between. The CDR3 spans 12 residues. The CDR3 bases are TGTGCCAGCAGCTCGTACCAAGAGACCCAGTACTTC. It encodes CASSSYQETQYF.

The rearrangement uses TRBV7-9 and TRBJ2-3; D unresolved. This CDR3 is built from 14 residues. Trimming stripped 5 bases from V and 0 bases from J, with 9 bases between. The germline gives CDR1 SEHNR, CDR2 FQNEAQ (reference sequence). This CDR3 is CASSTTGSTDTQYF. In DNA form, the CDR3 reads TGTGCCAGCAGCACGACCGGCAGCACAGATACGCAGTATTTT. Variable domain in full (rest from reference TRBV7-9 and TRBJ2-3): DTGVSQNPRHKITKRGQNVTFRCDPISEHNRLYWYRQTLGQGPEFLTYFQNEAQLEKSRLLSDRFSAERPKGSFSTLEIQRTEQGDSAMYLCASSTTGSTDTQYFGPGTRLTVL.

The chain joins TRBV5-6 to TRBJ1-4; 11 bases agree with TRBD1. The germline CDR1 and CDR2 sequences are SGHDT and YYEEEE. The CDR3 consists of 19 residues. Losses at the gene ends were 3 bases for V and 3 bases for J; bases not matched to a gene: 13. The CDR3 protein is CASSWTGGTILPANEKLFF. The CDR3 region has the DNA TGTGCCAGCAGCTGGACAGGGGGCACGATCCTACCGGCTAATGAAAAACTGTTTTTT. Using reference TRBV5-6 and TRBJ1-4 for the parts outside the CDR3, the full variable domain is DAGVTQSPTHLIKTRGQQVTLRCSPKSGHDTVSWYQQALGQGPQFIFQYYEEEERQRGNFPDRFSGHQFPNYSSELNVNALLLGDSALYLCASSWTGGTILPANEKLFFGSGTQLSVL.

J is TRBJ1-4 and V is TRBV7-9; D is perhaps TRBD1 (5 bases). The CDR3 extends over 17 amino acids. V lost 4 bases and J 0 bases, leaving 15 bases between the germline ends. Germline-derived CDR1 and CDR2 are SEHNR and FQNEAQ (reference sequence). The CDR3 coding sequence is TGTGCCAGCAGCTCCCCTGGGGCGAAGTCAACTAATGAAAAACTGTTTTTT. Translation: CASSSPGAKSTNEKLFF.

The CDR3 bases are TGCAGTGCTAGTAATTCCCAGGGGACCCTGGCCAAAAACATTCAGTACTTC. Amino acid sequence: CSASNSQGTLAKNIQYF. The chain recombines TRBV20-1 with TRBJ2-4; D perhaps matches TRBD1 (6 bases). Germline V gene sequence: CDR1 DFQATT, CDR2 SNEGSKA (reference sequence). V lost 3 bases to trimming and J lost 1 base, with 19 bases between them. The CDR3 spans 17 residues.

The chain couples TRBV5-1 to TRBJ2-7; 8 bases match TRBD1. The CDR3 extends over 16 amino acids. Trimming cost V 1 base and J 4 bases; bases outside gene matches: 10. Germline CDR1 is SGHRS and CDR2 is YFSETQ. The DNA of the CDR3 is TGCGCCAGCAGCTTGTCTACAGGGGGGAGGATATACGAGCAGTACTTC. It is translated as CASSLSTGGRIYEQYF.

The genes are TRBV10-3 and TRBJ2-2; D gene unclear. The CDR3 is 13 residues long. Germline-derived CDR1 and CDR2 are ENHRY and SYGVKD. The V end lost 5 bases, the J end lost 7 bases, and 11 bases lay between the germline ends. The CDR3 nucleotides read TGTGCCATCAGTTTTTCGGGTGGCGGGGAGCTGTTTTTT. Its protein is CAISFSGGGELFF.